The clone carrying this T cell receptor beta chain was seen more than once but under ten times. The entry originates in a study of control samples from healthy donors and cancer patients. Sequencing used immunoSEQ multiplex PCR; TCRdb keeps in-frame clones, though not all of them. This table has 46,000 or so clones, nearly 95% appearing once. The CDR3 contains 15 residues. Germline V lookup: CDR1 LNHDA, CDR2 SQIVND (reference sequence). After removal of 2 bases from V and 8 bases from J, the junction contained 9 bases not matched to a gene. The receptor comes from a woman aged 45-60 years with head and neck cancer. Sequencing was carried out using PBMCs. The chain combines TRBV19 with TRBJ1-5; the match to TRBD1 covers 7 bases. The CDR3 region has the DNA TGTGCCAGTAGTATAAAAGGGGGACAGATCAAGCCCCAGCATTTT. Translation: CASSIKGGQIKPQHF.